This T cell receptor beta chain appears in the sequencing data of a study of blood T cell repertoires in COVID-19. Study-level background: Sources were T cells, B-cell-depleted T cells, or PBMCs; the material itself was cDNA or gDNA.

CDR3 length: 14 amino acids. Germline lookup yields CDR1 SGDLS and CDR2 YYNGEE. The V gene end was trimmed by 4 bases and the J gene end by 4 bases; junction bases not matched to a gene: 6. Per the authors' pipeline: Reference gene primers were amplified, and this amplification served to estimate nucleated cell counts. This table comes from immunoSEQ multiplex PCR, and its TCRdb copy is limited to in-frame clones, with some not included. V and J calls and clone size are copied from that table; D and trimming were computed from the DNA. The top ten clones hold roughly 2.5% of a sample with about 90,000 clones, more than 70% of them seen once.

The source material was peripheral blood. J is TRBJ2-3 and V is TRBV9, with 7 bases identical to TRBD2. This TCR came from a middle-aged man with COVID-19, enrolled during active disease. In nucleotides, the CDR3 is TGTGCCAGCAGCCCCCGGCTAGCGGCAGATACGCAGTATTTT. This encodes CASSPRLAADTQYF.